These T cell receptor beta chains were read from a single sample in a study of shared clonotypes between healthy human individuals. Profiling relied on immunoSEQ multiplex PCR, and the TCRdb table lists in-frame clones only, not all of them. The data contain about 600,000 clones, 95% to 98% of them seen just once; the ten biggest clones take up 0.3%. Sequencing was performed on naive CD8+ T cells sorted from blood. All receptors derive from a man aged 25-45 years in good health. Each CDR3 is given with its conserved first and last residue. A D gene is named only where the DNA matches it firmly. A row's size may be missing; if present it is once, few, many or a size class.

TRBD1	TRBJ2-1	TRBV18	NA	CASSFRDRASLAYNEQFF	TGTGCCAGCTCTTTCCGGGACAGGGCTTCCCTAGCTTACAATGAGCAGTTCTTC
TRBD2	TRBJ2-1	TRBV28	NA	CASSLYTSGIISGSYNEQFF	TGTGCCAGCAGTTTATATACTAGCGGGATAATATCGGGCTCCTACAATGAGCAGTTCTTC
NA	TRBJ1-5	TRBV7-9	NA	CASSIQDQPQHF	TGTGCCAGCAGCATACAGGATCAGCCCCAGCATTTT
NA	TRBJ1-2	TRBV27	NA	CASSPPGRGDGYTF	TGTGCCAGCAGTCCGCCCGGGAGGGGCGACGGCTACACCTTC
NA	TRBJ2-7	TRBV15	NA	CATSPTAGTPYEQYF	TGTGCCACCAGCCCCACCGCCGGGACACCCTACGAGCAGTACTTC
TRBD2	TRBJ2-7	TRBV7-9	NA	CASSGLAGLYEQYF	TGTGCCAGCAGCGGACTAGCGGGCCTCTACGAGCAGTACTTC
NA	TRBJ2-3	TRBV7-8	NA	CASSFFQDTQYF	TGTGCCAGCAGCTTTTTCCAAGATACGCAGTATTTT
TRBD1	TRBJ2-4	TRBV7-9	NA	CASSSGQGAGYIQYF	TGTGCCAGCAGCTCTGGGCAGGGGGCAGGGTACATTCAGTACTTC
NA	TRBJ2-1	TRBV30	NA	CAWSSAVFRSYNEQFF	TGTGCCTGGAGTTCGGCGGTCTTTCGCTCCTACAATGAGCAGTTCTTC
NA	TRBJ1-3	TRBV7-9	once	CASSPYLGATGNTIYF	TGTGCCAGCAGCCCCTATCTCGGGGCGACTGGAAACACCATATATTTT
NA	TRBJ1-2	TRBV19	NA	CASRNQRGGRASYGYTF	TGTGCCAGTAGAAATCAGAGAGGAGGCAGGGCCTCCTATGGCTACACCTTC
NA	TRBJ2-5	TRBV6-1	once	CASSATLPGEKETQYF	TGTGCCAGCAGTGCGACCCTTCCCGGGGAGAAAGAGACCCAGTACTTC
TRBD1	TRBJ2-7	TRBV4-1	NA	CASSQDVNGQGVSYEQYF	TGCGCCAGCAGCCAAGATGTCAACGGACAGGGGGTCTCCTACGAGCAGTACTTC